The source of this TCR beta chain is a study of T cell repertoires in cytomegalovirus infection. Study details: It was the public TCR beta signatures that indicated both CMV infection and matching HLA type.

A remark on this clonotype: What it binds is not known.

TCRdb used MiXCR to reprocess the reads, holding one entry per CDR3 protein. The data show about 830,000 distinct CDR3 sequences, 30% to 35% seen once. V was shortened by 4 bases and J by 3 bases, with 9 bases between the two germline ends. The CDR3 totals 13 residues. Points from the study as a whole: Using cumulative public TCR beta family frequency, the authors identified those who carried CMV together with the relevant HLA. CMV-specific TCR beta clonotypes restricted by HLA-C were the ones dominating the ex vivo response.

The receptor's source is a human donor in good health (CMV status not recorded). Some clones in this sample may be carry-over from other donors' samples. The chain uses TRBV12-3 or TRBV12-4 and TRBJ2-5; D may be TRBD1 (6 bases). The input for sequencing was cultured CD8+ T cells from PBMCs, taken from culture after CMV antigen stimulation. The DNA for the CDR3 is TGTGCCAGCAGTTCGTGGACAGAAGAGACCCAGTACTTC. As protein: CASSSWTEETQYF.